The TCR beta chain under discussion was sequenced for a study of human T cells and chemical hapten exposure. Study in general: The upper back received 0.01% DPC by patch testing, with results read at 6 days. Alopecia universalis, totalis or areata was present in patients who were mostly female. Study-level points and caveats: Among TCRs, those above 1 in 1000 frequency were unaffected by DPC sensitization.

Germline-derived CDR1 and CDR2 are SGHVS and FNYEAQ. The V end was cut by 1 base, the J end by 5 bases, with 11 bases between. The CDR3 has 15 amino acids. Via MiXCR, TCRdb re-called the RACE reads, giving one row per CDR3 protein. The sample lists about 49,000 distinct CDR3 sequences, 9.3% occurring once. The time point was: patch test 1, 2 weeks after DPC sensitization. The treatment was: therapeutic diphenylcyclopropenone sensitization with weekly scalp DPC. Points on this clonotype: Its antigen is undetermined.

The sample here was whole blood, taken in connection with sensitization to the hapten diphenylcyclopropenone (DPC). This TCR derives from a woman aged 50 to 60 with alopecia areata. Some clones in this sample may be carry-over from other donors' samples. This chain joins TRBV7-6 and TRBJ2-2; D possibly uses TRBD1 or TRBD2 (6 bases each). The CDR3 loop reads CASSLEGGQTGELFF. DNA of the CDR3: TGTGCCAGCAGCTTAGAGGGGGGCCAAACCGGGGAGCTGTTTTTT.